These 14 T cell receptor beta chains were sequenced from one sample in a study of control samples from healthy donors and cancer patients. Clones were read by immunoSEQ multiplex PCR, and TCRdb kept only the in-frame ones, dropping some. Altogether roughly 43,000 clones are present, about 94% being singletons, with the ten largest covering more than 20%. The sequenced sample was blood. The receptors here all came from a man aged 60-69 years in good health.

The chain combines TRBV18 with TRBJ2-1; 8 bases are a match to TRBD1. Trimming cost V 2 bases and J 8 bases; bases outside gene matches: 8. The germline CDR1 and CDR2 sequences are KGHSH and LQKENI. This CDR3 is 15 amino acids long. CDR3 sequence: CASSPRTGQRDEQFF. In DNA form, the CDR3 reads TGTGCCAGCTCACCAAGGACAGGGCAACGGGATGAGCAGTTCTTC.

The chain's CDR3 is CASSPHPTHEKLFF. The CDR3 DNA follows: TGTGCCAGCTCACCACACCCAACCCATGAAAAACTGTTTTTT. The rearrangement uses TRBV18 and TRBJ1-4, with D unclear. Germline V gene sequence: CDR1 KGHSH, CDR2 LQKENI. The CDR3 contains 14 residues. Trimming took 1 base from V and 6 from J, leaving 9 bases between them.

The V and J genes are TRBV24-1 and TRBJ2-7; D is possibly TRBD1 or TRBD2 (6 bases each). This CDR3 is built from 16 residues. Looked up from germline, CDR1 is KGHDR and CDR2 is SFDVKD. Trimming removed 1 base at V and 6 bases at J, with 18 bases between. The CDR3: CATSDFWSRGGGEQYF. For the CDR3, the DNA is TGTGCCACCAGTGATTTCTGGTCCAGGGGAGGAGGCGAGCAGTACTTC.

The CDR3 DNA is TGTGCCAGCAGTTACTCGATGTGGTTCACCTTC. Its translation is CASSYSMWFTF. This chain joins TRBV6-6 and TRBJ1-2; D not resolved. The V gene's germline CDR1 is MNHNY and CDR2 SVGAGI (reference sequence). V gave up 0 bases and J gave up 13 bases, with 9 bases separating them. There are 11 residues in the CDR3.

The chain combines TRBV7-8 with TRBJ1-3; a possible D gene is TRBD1 (5 bases). V gave up 2 bases and J gave up 0 bases, with 11 bases separating them. CDR1 and CDR2 (germline): SGHVS, FQNEAQ. The CDR3 runs to 16 residues. The CDR3 spells CASSLTPGNSGNTIYF. Here the CDR3 DNA reads TGTGCCAGCAGCTTAACCCCAGGGAACTCTGGAAACACCATATATTTT.

The chain is built from TRBV19 and TRBJ2-2; 9 positions match TRBD1. With 5 bases clipped from V and 7 bases from J, the junction kept 5 bases outside the gene matches. Germline V CDR1 and CDR2: LNHDA, SQIVND (reference sequence). The CDR3 is 14 amino acids. The CDR3 region has the DNA TGTGCCAGTAGTCCGACAGGGGGTCACGGGGAGCTGTTTTTT. It specifies CASSPTGGHGELFF. Full variable domain (outside the CDR3, taken from reference TRBV19 and TRBJ2-2): DGGITQSPKYLFRKEGQNVTLSCEQNLNHDAMYWYRQDPGQGLRLIYYSQIVNDFQKGDIAEGYSVSREKKESFPLTVTSAQKNPTAFYLCASSPTGGHGELFFGEGSRLTVL.

The chain uses TRBV19 and TRBJ2-5; TRBD1 matches at 11 bases. In germline, CDR1 is LNHDA, CDR2 SQIVND (reference sequence). The length of the CDR3 is 16 residues. J lost 5 bases, V lost 7 bases, and 12 bases had no gene match. This chain's CDR3 is CASTTSGQGARETQYF. CDR3 in DNA: TGTGCCAGTACCACTTCCGGACAGGGGGCGCGGGAGACCCAGTACTTC.

The rearrangement links TRBV3-1 (or the pseudogene TRBV3-2) to TRBJ2-7; tentative D call: TRBD1 (6 bases). V lost 0 bases and J 2 bases, leaving 14 bases between the germline ends. This CDR3 has 16 amino acids. CDR1 and CDR2 (germline): LGHDT, YNNKEL (reference sequence). In DNA, the CDR3 is TGTGCCAGCAGCCAAGATATAGGGGGACCAACCTACGAGCAGTACTTC. Its protein product is CASSQDIGGPTYEQYF.

This chain uses TRBV20-1 with TRBJ1-1; no definite D call. With 4 bases removed from V and 5 bases from J, the gap between germline ends came to 8 bases. This CDR3 has 11 amino acids. Germline CDR1 and CDR2: DFQATT and SNEGSKA (reference sequence). The DNA for the CDR3 is TGCAGTGCTAAAACGGGGACTGAAGCTTTCTTT. Amino acid sequence: CSAKTGTEAFF.

This clone was seen more than once but under ten times. The chain recombines TRBV3-1 (or the pseudogene TRBV3-2) with TRBJ2-2; the match to TRBD2 covers 8 bases. This CDR3 spans 16 amino acids. J lost 8 bases, V lost 2 bases, and 10 bases had no gene match. CDR1 LGHDT and CDR2 YNNKEL come from the germline V gene (reference sequence). This CDR3 reads CASSQSVAGSSGELFF. Here the CDR3 DNA reads TGTGCCAGCAGCCAATCCGTAGCGGGAAGTTCTGGGGAGCTGTTTTTT.

This clone has just a few counts. The genes are TRBV9 and TRBJ2-7; D assignment may be TRBD1 or TRBD2 (5 bases each). The ends were cut back, 4 bases at V and 0 bases at J, with 11 bases in the middle. CDR3 size: 14 residues. Germline V gene lookup returns CDR1 SGDLS and CDR2 YYNGEE. The CDR3 coding sequence is TGTGCCAGCAGCCCAGATGGGACCTCCTACGAGCAGTACTTC. This encodes CASSPDGTSYEQYF.

This clone was seen once. The genes are TRBV7-9 and TRBJ2-1, with D perhaps being TRBD1 or TRBD2 (5 bases each). V dropped 3 bases and J dropped 15 bases, with 15 bases sitting between them. CDR3 length: 12 amino acids. CDR1 is SEHNR, CDR2 FQNEAQ, per germline (reference sequence). CDR3 residues: CASSFDRDATFF. As DNA, the CDR3 is TGTGCCAGCAGCTTTGATCGGGACGCAACGTTCTTC.

The chain uses TRBV27 and TRBJ1-3, with a weak D call TRBD1 (6 bases). The CDR3 is 13 amino acids. V was trimmed by 5 bases and J by 4 bases, leaving 9 bases between them. The germline V gene encodes CDR1 MNHEY and CDR2 SMNVEV (reference sequence). CDR3 protein: CASSTGYGNTIYF. The CDR3 coding sequence is TGTGCCAGCAGTACAGGGTACGGAAACACCATATATTTT.

This chain uses TRBV29-1 with TRBJ2-1; 12 bases are shared with TRBD2. This CDR3 has 15 residues. J was trimmed by 2 bases and V by 6 bases; bases with no gene match: 5. Germline assignment: CDR1 SQVTM and CDR2 ANQGSEA. As DNA, the CDR3 is TGCAGCGTCCGGCTAGCGGGAGGGCCCTACAATGAGCAGTTCTTC. Amino acids: CSVRLAGGPYNEQFF.